This T cell receptor (beta chain) was recovered during a study of human T cells and chemical hapten exposure. As for the study in general: Patients had diphenylcyclopropenone applied to the scalp weekly throughout the roughly 25-week study.

TCRdb reanalysed the RACE reads using MiXCR and keeps one entry per CDR3 protein. The sample shows about 350,000 distinct CDR3 sequences, roughly 6% of them seen only once. Whole-study findings and limits: Expanded TCRs created a significantly greater count of big CDR3 similarity clusters than controls did.

The sample's time point: patch test 2, 6 weeks after DPC sensitization. Specified treatment: therapeutic diphenylcyclopropenone sensitization with weekly scalp DPC. As for this clonotype: Antigen unknown.

Deletions cut 2 bases from V and 0 bases from J, with 20 bases between. The length of the CDR3 is 19 residues. Germline V gene sequence: CDR1 MNHEY, CDR2 SVGEGT. The gene calls are TRBV6-2 or TRBV6-3 and TRBJ2-4, with D possibly matching TRBD2 (5 bases). Here the sequenced sample was whole blood, taken in connection with sensitization to the hapten diphenylcyclopropenone (DPC). The clonotype originates from a woman younger than 35 with alopecia areata. Some clones in this sample may be carry-over from other donors' samples. DNA for the CDR3: TGTGCCAGCAGTTACGGCTTAGGGCCTCGGACTCTAGCCAAAAACATTCAGTACTTC. Its protein is CASSYGLGPRTLAKNIQYF.